The clone carrying this T cell receptor (beta chain) was seen a handful of times. Its specificity is unknown. These data come from a study of T-cell memory formation after mild COVID-19. Study-level background: TCR clusters largely stayed donor specific. Study-wide points: Prior to infection, memory already included some responding clones, suggesting cross-reactive memory joined. Contracting clones, day 15 to 85, had balanced CD4/CD8, and later expanders favored CD4+. Clonal second-wave expansions that peaked on day 37 had unconfirmed SARS-CoV-2 specificity.

The CDR3 has 14 residues. The ends were cut back, 2 bases at V and 4 bases at J, with 10 bases in the middle. CDR1 LGHDT and CDR2 YNNKEL come from the germline V gene (reference sequence). One entry per CDR3 protein, called by TCRdb with MiXCR from the 5' RACE reads. The sample carries hundreds of thousands of distinct CDR3 sequences, around 28% recorded once. Sequencing was performed on PBMCs or a T cell subset sorted from them (not recorded which). The receptor was derived from an adult woman who had mild COVID-19 (a few samples of this study predate the infection). Cell type and time point are not known. The chain employs TRBV3-1 and TRBJ2-3; the D gene is possibly TRBD2 (5 bases). CDR3 in DNA: TGTGCCAGCAGCCAACGACTAACCCCAGATACGCAGTATTTT. Translated, it gives CASSQRLTPDTQYF.